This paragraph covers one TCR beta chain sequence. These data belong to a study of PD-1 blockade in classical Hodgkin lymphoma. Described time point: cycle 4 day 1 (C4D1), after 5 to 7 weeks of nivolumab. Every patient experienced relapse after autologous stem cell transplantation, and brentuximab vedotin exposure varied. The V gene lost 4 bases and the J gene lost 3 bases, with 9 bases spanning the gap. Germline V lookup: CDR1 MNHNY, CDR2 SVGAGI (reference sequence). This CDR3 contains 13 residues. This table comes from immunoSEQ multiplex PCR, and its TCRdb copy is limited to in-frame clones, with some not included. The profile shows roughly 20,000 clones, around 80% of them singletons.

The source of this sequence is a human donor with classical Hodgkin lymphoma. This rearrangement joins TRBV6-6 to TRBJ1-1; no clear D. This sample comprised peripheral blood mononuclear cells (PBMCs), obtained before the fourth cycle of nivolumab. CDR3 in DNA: TGTGCCAGCAGTTTCGAAATGTACACTGAAGCTTTCTTT. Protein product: CASSFEMYTEAFF.